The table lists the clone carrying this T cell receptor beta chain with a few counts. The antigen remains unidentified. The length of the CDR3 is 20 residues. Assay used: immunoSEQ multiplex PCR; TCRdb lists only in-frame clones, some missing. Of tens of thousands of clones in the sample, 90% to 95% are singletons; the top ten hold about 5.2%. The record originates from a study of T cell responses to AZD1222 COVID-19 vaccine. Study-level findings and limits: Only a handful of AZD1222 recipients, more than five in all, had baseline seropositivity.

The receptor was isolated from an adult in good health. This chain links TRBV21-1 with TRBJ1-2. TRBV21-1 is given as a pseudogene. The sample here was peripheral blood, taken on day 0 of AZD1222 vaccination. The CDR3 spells CASSKESGGAYESPNYGYTF. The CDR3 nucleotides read TGTGCCAGCAGCAAAGAGTCAGGGGGGGCTTACGAATCGCCTAACTATGGCTACACCTTC.